Below are 13 T cell receptor beta chains sequenced from a single sample in a study of T-cell reconstitution after alpha-beta-depleted transplantation in children. Researchers prepared the TCRbeta library using unique molecular identifiers, the study reports. TCRdb re-analysed the PCR reads in MiXCR, keeping a single row per CDR3 protein. The table has approximately 150,000 distinct CDR3 sequences, roughly 8.8% seen once; the top ten hold about a sixth. The material was PBMCs, mostly from graft donor cells, obtained 180 days after TCRalphabeta/CD19-depleted stem cell transplant. These receptors were collected from a female patient aged 2-15 years who had a stem cell transplant for congenital amegakaryocytic thrombocytopenia, so the T cells may come from the graft donor.

The V call is TRBV5-4, the J call TRBJ1-2, with 9 bases matching TRBD1. Germline values: CDR1 SGHNT, CDR2 YYREEE (reference sequence). CDR3 length equals 16 residues. The V and J ends lost 3 bases and 0 bases, in that order; junction bases with no gene match: 6. This CDR3 is CASSSMGQGSNYGYTF. The CDR3 DNA follows: TGTGCCAGCAGCTCAATGGGACAGGGTTCTAACTATGGCTACACCTTC.

This clonotype came up many times. Written as DNA, the CDR3 is TGTGCCAGCAGTTTAGGAGCCGGCTCCTACGAGCAGTACTTC. It yields the protein CASSLGAGSYEQYF. The chain carries TRBV12-3 or TRBV12-4 and TRBJ2-7; D gene unclear. The ends were cut back, 1 base at V and 0 bases at J, with 7 bases in the middle. This CDR3 has 14 residues.

In its sample, this clonotype was seen many times. The J gene is TRBJ2-7, the V gene TRBV5-1; the match to TRBD2 covers 11 bases. The CDR3 extends over 13 amino acids. Trimming cost V 7 bases and J 7 bases; bases outside gene matches: 7. In germline, CDR1 is SGHRS, CDR2 YFSETQ. CDR3 amino acids: CASPRASGGEQYF. The CDR3 bases are TGCGCCAGCCCTAGGGCTAGCGGGGGGGAGCAGTACTTC.

The V call is TRBV7-2, the J call TRBJ2-2; 8 bases fit TRBD1. V lost 5 bases, J lost 2 bases, and 4 bases stayed unmatched. CDR1 is SGHTA and CDR2 is FQGNSA in the germline V gene. The CDR3 runs 15 residues. The chain's CDR3 is CASSRDRRNTGELFF. DNA of the CDR3: TGTGCCAGCAGCCGGGACAGGCGAAACACCGGGGAGCTGTTTTTT.

The table lists this clonotype with many counts. V gene TRBV20-1 combines with J gene TRBJ2-1, with 7 bases aligning to TRBD2. Germline V CDR1 and CDR2: DFQATT, SNEGSKA (reference sequence). CDR3 size: 14 residues. V gave up 3 bases and J gave up 6 bases; unmatched junction bases: 8. CDR3 coding DNA: TGCAGTGCTAGTGGCGGGAGCGCCCCCAATGAGCAGTTCTTC. As protein: CSASGGSAPNEQFF.

The sample holds many counts of this clonotype. V gene TRBV20-1 combines with J gene TRBJ2-7; 11 positions agree with TRBD2. V shed 3 bases, J shed 0 bases, and the junction held 4 bases outside the gene matches. From germline, CDR1 is DFQATT and CDR2 SNEGSKA (reference sequence). The CDR3 loop spans 15 amino acids. Written as DNA, the CDR3 is TGCAGTGCTAGGCCGGGACTAGCGGCCTCCTACGAGCAGTACTTC. Protein: CSARPGLAASYEQYF.

The sample holds a few counts of this clonotype. This chain uses TRBV7-9 with TRBJ2-2; D is possibly TRBD2 (7 bases). The CDR3 is 14 residues long. In germline, CDR1 is SEHNR, CDR2 FQNEAQ (reference sequence). V was shortened by 4 bases and J by 7 bases, with 13 bases between the two germline ends. The CDR3 region is CASSYLRGHGELFF. The CDR3 DNA reads TGTGCCAGCAGCTACCTGCGGGGGCACGGGGAGCTGTTTTTT.

There are a few counts of this clonotype. The chain uses TRBV24-1 and TRBJ1-5; 8 bases are shared with TRBD1. V lost 4 bases, J lost 8 bases, and 9 bases stayed unmatched. Germline values: CDR1 KGHDR, CDR2 SFDVKD. This CDR3 region has 15 residues. The CDR3 loop reads CATSDARQGQEPQHF. The CDR3 bases are TGTGCCACCAGTGACGCGAGACAGGGGCAGGAGCCCCAGCATTTT.

This clonotype was recorded many times. A much larger clone lies a single base off, so this may be a read error. V gene TRBV7-2 combines with J gene TRBJ2-7, with 9 bases lining up with TRBD2. The CDR3 spans 13 residues. CDR1 and CDR2 from the germline V gene are SGHTA and FQGNSA. V lost 5 bases, J lost 3 bases, and 2 bases stayed unmatched. The CDR3 DNA is TGTGCCAGCAGCCCGACTAGCGGCTACGAGCAGTACTTC. Translation gives CASSPTSGYEQYF.

A few counts support this clonotype. The chain is built from TRBV27 and TRBJ2-1; TRBD1 is a possible D gene (5 bases). The CDR3 totals 14 residues. The germline V gene encodes CDR1 MNHEY and CDR2 SMNVEV (reference sequence). Deletions cut 8 bases from V and 2 bases from J, with 13 bases between. The DNA for the CDR3 is TGTGCCAGCTCGACAGAATCGGCCTACAATGAGCAGTTCTTC. It is translated as CASSTESAYNEQFF.

This clonotype came up a few times. The rearrangement joins TRBV2 to TRBJ2-3; D is perhaps TRBD2 (5 bases). V dropped 7 bases and J dropped 0 bases, with 11 bases sitting between them. The V gene's germline CDR1 is SNHLY and CDR2 FYNNEI. CDR3 size: 14 residues. The chain's CDR3 is CASISASSTDTQYF. The CDR3 nucleotides read TGTGCCAGCATTAGCGCCTCTAGCACAGATACGCAGTATTTT.

In its sample, this clonotype was seen many times. V gene TRBV20-1 combines with J gene TRBJ2-4; no clear D gene. Trimming removed 4 bases at V and 9 bases at J, with 10 bases between. Germline V lookup: CDR1 DFQATT, CDR2 SNEGSKA (reference sequence). The length of the CDR3 is 11 residues. The CDR3 sequence is CSAIAISIQYF. The CDR3 DNA is TGCAGTGCTATCGCGATAAGCATTCAGTACTTC.

DNA of the CDR3: TGCGCCAGCAGCTTGGGGACAGTCATAGACACCGGGGAGCTGTTTTTT. Protein sequence: CASSLGTVIDTGELFF. The rearrangement joins TRBV5-1 to TRBJ2-2, with D maybe TRBD1 (6 bases). The V and J ends lost 0 bases and 3 bases respectively, with 12 bases between them. Germline V gene lookup returns CDR1 SGHRS and CDR2 YFSETQ. This CDR3 spans 16 amino acids.